This TCR beta chain was captured by sequencing in a study of somatic mutations in cytotoxic T cells in rheumatoid arthritis. Overall study results and limits: Rheumatoid arthritis patients, but not healthy controls, exhibited increasing CD8+ clonality with age.

Concerning this clone: As yet, its antigen is unknown.

Germline CDR1 and CDR2: MGHRA and YSYEKL. The CDR3 has 13 residues. The V end was cut by 0 bases, the J end by 6 bases, with 8 bases between. This table comes from immunoSEQ multiplex PCR, and its TCRdb copy is limited to in-frame clones, with some not included. The sample carries some 25,000 clones, about four fifths recorded once. The genes are TRBV4-1 and TRBJ1-2; D is uncertain. The sequencing sample was made of CD8+ T cells sorted from blood. This TCR came from a man aged 50-60 years in good health. CDR3 bases: TGCGCCAGCAGCCAAGAGGCAGACGATGGCTACACCTTC. This encodes CASSQEADDGYTF.